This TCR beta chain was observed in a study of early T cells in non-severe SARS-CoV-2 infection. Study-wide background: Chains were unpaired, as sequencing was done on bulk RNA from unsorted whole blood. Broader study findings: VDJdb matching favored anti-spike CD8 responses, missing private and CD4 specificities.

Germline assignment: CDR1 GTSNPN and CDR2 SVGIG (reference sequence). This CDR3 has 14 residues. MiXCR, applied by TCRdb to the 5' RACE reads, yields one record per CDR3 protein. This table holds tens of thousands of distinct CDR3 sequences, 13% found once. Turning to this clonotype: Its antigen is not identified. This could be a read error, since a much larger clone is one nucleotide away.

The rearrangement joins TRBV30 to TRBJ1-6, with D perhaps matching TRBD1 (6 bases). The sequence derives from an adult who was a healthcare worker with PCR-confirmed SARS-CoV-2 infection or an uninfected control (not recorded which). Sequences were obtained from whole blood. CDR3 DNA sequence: TGTGCCTGGGGTGTACAGGGCCTCAATTCACCCCTCCACTTT. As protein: CAWGVQGLNSPLHF.